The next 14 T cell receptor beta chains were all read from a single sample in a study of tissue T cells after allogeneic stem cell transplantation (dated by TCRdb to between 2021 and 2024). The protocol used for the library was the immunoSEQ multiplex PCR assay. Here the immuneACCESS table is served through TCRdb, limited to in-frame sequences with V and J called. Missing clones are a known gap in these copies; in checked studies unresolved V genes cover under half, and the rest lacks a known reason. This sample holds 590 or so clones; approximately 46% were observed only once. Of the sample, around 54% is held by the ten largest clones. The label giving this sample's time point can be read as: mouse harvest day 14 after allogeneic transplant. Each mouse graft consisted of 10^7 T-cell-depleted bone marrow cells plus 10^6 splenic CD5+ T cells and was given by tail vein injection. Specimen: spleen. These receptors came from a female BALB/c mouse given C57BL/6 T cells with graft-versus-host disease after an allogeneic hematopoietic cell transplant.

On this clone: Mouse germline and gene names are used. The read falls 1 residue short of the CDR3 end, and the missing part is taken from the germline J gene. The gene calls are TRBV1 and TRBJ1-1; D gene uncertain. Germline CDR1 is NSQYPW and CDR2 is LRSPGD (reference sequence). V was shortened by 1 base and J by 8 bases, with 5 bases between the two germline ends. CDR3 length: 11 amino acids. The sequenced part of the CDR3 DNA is TGCACCTGCAGTGCAGGGTGGGAAGTCTTC. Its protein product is CTCSAGWEVF. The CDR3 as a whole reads CTCSAGWEVFF.

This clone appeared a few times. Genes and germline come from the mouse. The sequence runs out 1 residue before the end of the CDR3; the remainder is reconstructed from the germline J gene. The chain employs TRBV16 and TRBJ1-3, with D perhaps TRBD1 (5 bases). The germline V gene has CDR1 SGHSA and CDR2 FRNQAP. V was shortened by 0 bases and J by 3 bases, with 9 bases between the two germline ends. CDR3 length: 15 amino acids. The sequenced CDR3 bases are TGTGCAAGCAGCTTAGATGGGGGGTTTGGAAATACGCTCTAT. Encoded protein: CASSLDGGFGNTLY. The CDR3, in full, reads CASSLDGGFGNTLYF.

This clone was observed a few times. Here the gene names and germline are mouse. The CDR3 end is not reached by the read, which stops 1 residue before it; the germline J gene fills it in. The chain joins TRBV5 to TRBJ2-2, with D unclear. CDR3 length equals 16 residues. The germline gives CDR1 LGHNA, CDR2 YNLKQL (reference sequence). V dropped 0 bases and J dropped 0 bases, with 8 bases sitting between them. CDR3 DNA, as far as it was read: TGTGCCAGCAGCCAAGAGGGTGCAGCAAACACCGGGCAGCTCTAC. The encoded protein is CASSQEGAANTGQLY. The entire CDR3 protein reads CASSQEGAANTGQLYF.

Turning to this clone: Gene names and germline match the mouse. The chain's CDR3 is CASSHRENTLYF. Partial CDR3 DNA: TGTGCCAGCAGCCACAGGGAAAACACCTTGTAC. The chain uses TRBV5 and TRBJ2-4; perhaps TRBD1 as D (5 bases). The missing CDR3 end, 1 residue past where the read stops, is filled in from the germline J gene. Trimming stripped 3 bases from V and 4 bases from J, with 5 bases between. The CDR3 contains 12 residues. Germline V lookup: CDR1 LGHNA, CDR2 YNLKQL (reference sequence).

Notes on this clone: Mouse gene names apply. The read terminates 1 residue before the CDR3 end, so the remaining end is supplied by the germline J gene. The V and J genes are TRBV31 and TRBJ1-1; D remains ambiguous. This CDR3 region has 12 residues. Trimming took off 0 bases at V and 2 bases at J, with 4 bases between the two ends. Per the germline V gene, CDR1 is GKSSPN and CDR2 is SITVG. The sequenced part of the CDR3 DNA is TGTGCCTGGAGTCTGGGTAACACAGAAGTCTTC. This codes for CAWSLGNTEVF. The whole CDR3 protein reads CAWSLGNTEVFF.

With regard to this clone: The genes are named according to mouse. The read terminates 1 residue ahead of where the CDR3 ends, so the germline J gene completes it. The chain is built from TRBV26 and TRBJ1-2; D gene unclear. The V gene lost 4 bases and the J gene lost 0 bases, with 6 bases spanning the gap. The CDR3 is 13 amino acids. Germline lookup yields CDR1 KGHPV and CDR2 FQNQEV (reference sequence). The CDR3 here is CASSPQTNSDYTF. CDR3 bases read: TGTGCCAGCAGTCCCCAGACAAACTCCGACTACACC.

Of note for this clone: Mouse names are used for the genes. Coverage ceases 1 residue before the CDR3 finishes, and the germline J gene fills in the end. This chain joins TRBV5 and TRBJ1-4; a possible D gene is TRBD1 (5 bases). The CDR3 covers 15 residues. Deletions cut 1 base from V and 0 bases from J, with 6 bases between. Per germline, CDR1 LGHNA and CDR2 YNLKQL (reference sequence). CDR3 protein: CASSQGQISNERLFF. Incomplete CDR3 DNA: TGTGCCAGCAGCCAAGGACAGATTTCCAACGAAAGATTATTT.

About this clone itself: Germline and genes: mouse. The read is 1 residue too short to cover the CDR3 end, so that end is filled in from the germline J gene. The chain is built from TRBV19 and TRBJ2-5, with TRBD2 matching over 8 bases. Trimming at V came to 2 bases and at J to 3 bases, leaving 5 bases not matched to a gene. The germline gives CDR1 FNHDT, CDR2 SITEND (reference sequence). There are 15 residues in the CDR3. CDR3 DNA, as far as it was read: TGTGCCAGCAGTATTGGCTGGGGGGTTCAAGACACCCAGTAC. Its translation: CASSIGWGVQDTQY. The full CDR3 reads CASSIGWGVQDTQYF.

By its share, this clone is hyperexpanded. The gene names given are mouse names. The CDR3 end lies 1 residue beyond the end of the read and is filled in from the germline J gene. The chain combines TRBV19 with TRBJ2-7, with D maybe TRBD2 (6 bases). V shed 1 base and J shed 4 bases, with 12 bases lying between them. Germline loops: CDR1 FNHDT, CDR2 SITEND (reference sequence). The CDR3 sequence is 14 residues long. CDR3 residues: CASSIRAGGYEQYF. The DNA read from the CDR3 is TGTGCCAGCAGTATACGGGCGGGGGGATATGAACAGTAC.

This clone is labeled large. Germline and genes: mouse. The sequenced CDR3 bases are TGTGCCAGCAGCCCCGGGGGTAGTGCAGAAACGCTGTAT. Translating gives CASSPGGSAETLY. The complete CDR3 reads CASSPGGSAETLYF. This chain connects TRBV19 to TRBJ2-3; either TRBD1 or TRBD2 may supply D (5 bases each). The sequence runs out 1 residue before the end of the CDR3; the remainder is reconstructed from the germline J gene. The germline V gene has CDR1 FNHDT and CDR2 SITEND (reference sequence). This CDR3 contains 14 residues. V lost 5 bases, J lost 0 bases, and 10 bases lay in between.

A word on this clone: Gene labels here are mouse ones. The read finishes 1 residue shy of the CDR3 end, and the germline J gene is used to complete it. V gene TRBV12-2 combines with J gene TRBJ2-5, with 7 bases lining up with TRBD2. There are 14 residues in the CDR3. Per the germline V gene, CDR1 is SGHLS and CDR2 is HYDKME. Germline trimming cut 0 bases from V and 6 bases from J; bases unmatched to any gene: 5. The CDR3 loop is CASSLVWGRDTQYF. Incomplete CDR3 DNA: TGTGCCAGCTCTCTCGTCTGGGGGAGGGACACCCAGTAC.

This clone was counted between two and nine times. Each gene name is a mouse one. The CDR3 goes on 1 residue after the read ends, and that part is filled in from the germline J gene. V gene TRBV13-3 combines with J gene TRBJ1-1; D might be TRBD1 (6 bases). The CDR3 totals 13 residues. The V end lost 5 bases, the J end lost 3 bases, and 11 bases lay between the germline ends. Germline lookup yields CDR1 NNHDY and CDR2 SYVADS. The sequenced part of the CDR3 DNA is TGTGCCAGCAGATCAGGGGTGGACACAGAAGTCTTC. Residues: CASRSGVDTEVF. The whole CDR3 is CASRSGVDTEVFF.

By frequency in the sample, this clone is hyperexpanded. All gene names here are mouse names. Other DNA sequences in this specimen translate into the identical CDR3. The CDR3 reads CASSPTGFNQDTQYF. CDR3 DNA (partial): TGTGCTAGCAGTCCCACAGGGTTTAACCAAGACACCCAGTAC. J is TRBJ2-5 and V is TRBV29; D possibly corresponds to TRBD1 (6 bases). The read ends 1 residue before the CDR3 terminus; that terminus is restored from the germline J gene. Germline values: CDR1 MSHET, CDR2 SYDVDS. V was trimmed by 5 bases and J by 0 bases, leaving 12 bases between them. The CDR3 length is 15 residues.

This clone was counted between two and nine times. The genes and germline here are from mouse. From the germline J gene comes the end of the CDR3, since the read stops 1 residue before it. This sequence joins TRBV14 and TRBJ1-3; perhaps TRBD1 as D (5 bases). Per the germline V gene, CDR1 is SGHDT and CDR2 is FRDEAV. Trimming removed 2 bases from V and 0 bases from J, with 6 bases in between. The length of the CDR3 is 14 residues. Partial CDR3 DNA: TGTGCCAGCAGTTTTGGGGCTTCTGGAAATACGCTCTAT. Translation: CASSFGASGNTLY. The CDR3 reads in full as CASSFGASGNTLYF.